Listed here is a single T cell receptor beta chain. The data belong to a study of shared T cell receptors in the human thymus. Method: immunoSEQ multiplex PCR; TCRdb's copy keeps in-frame clones and lacks some. The sample holds about 610,000 clones, approximately 90% seen once. These data were also reused for a study on human thymus T cells. According to that study: What related research reported was that thymic repertoires overlapped highly among unrelated individuals.

This TCR was sampled from a boy younger than two with a congenital heart defect. Sequenced input: thymocytes.

CDR3 region: CSVELVGDSNEKLFF. For the CDR3, the DNA is TGCAGCGTTGAACTAGTCGGGGACAGCAATGAAAAACTGTTTTTT. The chain is built from TRBV29-1 and TRBJ1-4; 7 bases align to TRBD1. Unmatched junction bases numbered 8, after V lost 2 bases and J lost 5 bases. Germline values: CDR1 SQVTM, CDR2 ANQGSEA. The CDR3 runs to 15 residues.